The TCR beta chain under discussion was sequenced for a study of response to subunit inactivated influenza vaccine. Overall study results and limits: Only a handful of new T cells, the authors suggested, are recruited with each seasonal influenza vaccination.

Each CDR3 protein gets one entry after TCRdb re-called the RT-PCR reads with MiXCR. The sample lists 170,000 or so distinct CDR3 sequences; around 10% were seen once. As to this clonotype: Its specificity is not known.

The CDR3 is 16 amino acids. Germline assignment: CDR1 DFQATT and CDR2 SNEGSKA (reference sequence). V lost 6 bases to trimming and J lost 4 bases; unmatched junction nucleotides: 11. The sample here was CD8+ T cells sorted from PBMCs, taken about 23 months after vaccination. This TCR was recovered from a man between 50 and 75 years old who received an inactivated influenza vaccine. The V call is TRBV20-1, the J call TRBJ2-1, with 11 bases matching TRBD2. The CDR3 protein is CSARHPSGRTYNEQFF. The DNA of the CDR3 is TGCAGTGCCAGACACCCTAGCGGGAGGACATACAATGAGCAGTTCTTC.